The T cell receptor (beta chain) described here comes from a study of T cells in Graves' hyperthyroidism and ophthalmopathy. The sample holds one count of this clonotype. Exclusion of a patient resulted from uncontrolled infection, other autoimmune disease, pregnancy or lactation. RNA transcripts provided the source from which TCR beta CDR3 regions were amplified. Researchers ran a first-round RT-PCR on the TCR CDR3 using the HTBI primer set. TCRdb passed the multiplex PCR reads through MiXCR, listing each CDR3 protein once. This table has 300,000 or so distinct CDR3 sequences, around 20% appearing once. Germline V gene data show CDR1 as MNHNY and CDR2 as SVGAGI (reference sequence). This CDR3 is built from 17 residues. V dropped 0 bases and J dropped 2 bases, with 14 bases sitting between them.

The sample taken for sequencing was blood. The receptor was derived from a woman in her fifties or sixties with Graves' hyperthyroidism. V is TRBV6-6 and J is TRBJ1-5, with D perhaps matching TRBD1 (6 bases). DNA of the CDR3: TGTGCCAGCAGTTACTCGGCCGGACAGTTCGGCAATCAGCCCCAGCATTTT. Translated, it gives CASSYSAGQFGNQPQHF.